This TCR beta chain was captured in a study of early T cells in non-severe SARS-CoV-2 infection. Study-level background: Chains were unpaired, as sequencing was done on bulk RNA from unsorted whole blood.

Many counts were recorded for this clonotype. The target antigen is unknown. As part of library construction, unique molecular identifiers were attached to individual cDNA molecules. One entry per CDR3 protein, called by TCRdb with MiXCR from the 5' RACE reads. The sample records fewer than 60,000 distinct CDR3 sequences, roughly 10% being singletons. With 3 bases clipped from V and 2 bases from J, the junction kept 7 bases outside the gene matches. Looked up from germline, CDR1 is DFQATT and CDR2 is SNEGSKA (reference sequence). This CDR3 is built from 14 residues. Study-wide points: Private and CD4 specificities were missed by VDJdb matching, which favored anti-spike CD8 responses.

The V gene is TRBV20-1, the J gene TRBJ2-7; 7 positions match TRBD1. The receptor's source is an adult who was a healthcare worker with PCR-confirmed SARS-CoV-2 infection or an uninfected control (not recorded which). Material: whole blood. The CDR3 sequence is CSARGTTGAYEQYF. CDR3 nucleotide sequence: TGCAGTGCTAGGGGGACCACAGGGGCCTACGAGCAGTACTTC.